These 20 T cell receptor beta chains share one sample of origin, sequenced in a study of blood T cell repertoires in COVID-19. Some clones are missing from TCRdb's copy, which holds only in-frame ones; the method was immunoSEQ multiplex PCR. The sample includes about 240,000 clones, roughly 80% seen only once; the top ten take about 4.5%. Sequenced material: peripheral blood. All receptors come from a woman in her seventies with acute or convalescent COVID-19.

In its sample, this clone was seen once. The genes are TRBV9 and TRBJ1-5, with D hard to call. Germline-derived CDR1 and CDR2 are SGDLS and YYNGEE. The germline V and J ends were trimmed by 0 bases and 6 bases, with 7 bases remaining between them. This CDR3 is built from 13 residues. The CDR3, as DNA: TGTGCCAGCAGCGTAGATCGGTTTCAGCCCCAGCATTTT. Its translation is CASSVDRFQPQHF.

The V gene is TRBV5-1, the J gene TRBJ2-7, with D tentatively TRBD2 (5 bases). The V end lost 5 bases, the J end lost 0 bases, and 15 bases lay between the germline ends. Germline V lookup: CDR1 SGHRS, CDR2 YFSETQ. The CDR3 is made up of 15 amino acids. The CDR3 DNA reads as TGCGCCAGCAGGTCGAAGACGGGGAGCTCCTACGAGCAGTACTTC. It is translated as CASRSKTGSSYEQYF.

The chain uses TRBV9 and TRBJ2-1, with 10 bases aligning to TRBD1. Germline V gene data show CDR1 as SGDLS and CDR2 as YYNGEE. The V segment lost 2 bases and the J segment 6 bases; nucleotides outside the gene matches: 8. The CDR3 length is 16 residues. CDR3 in amino acids: CASSVVPGQGFNEQFF. CDR3 DNA: TGTGCCAGCAGCGTCGTACCGGGACAGGGGTTCAATGAGCAGTTCTTC. The whole variable domain, filled in from reference TRBV9 and TRBJ2-1, reads DSGVTQTPKHLITATGQRVTLRCSPRSGDLSVYWYQQSLDQGLQFLIQYYNGEERAKGNILERFSAQQFPDLHSELNLSSLELGDSALYFCASSVVPGQGFNEQFFGPGTRLTVL.

The chain has TRBV14 and TRBJ1-1; the D gene is possibly TRBD1 (6 bases). Trimming cost V 1 base and J 4 bases, with 19 bases left between them. Germline assignment: CDR1 SGHDN and CDR2 FVKESK. There are 17 residues in the CDR3. The CDR3 DNA reads TGTGCCAGCAGCCAAGGGGCAGGGGATCATATTCCCACTGAAGCTTTCTTT. This gives the protein CASSQGAGDHIPTEAFF.

The V call is TRBV6-5, the J call TRBJ2-2; 10 bases are shared with TRBD1. The CDR3 has 15 amino acids. The J segment lost 4 bases and the V segment lost 5 bases, leaving 4 bases of the junction unmatched. Per the germline V gene, CDR1 is MNHEY and CDR2 is SVGAGI. CDR3 DNA: TGTGCCAGCAGTAGGACAGGGGGTGGCACCGGGGAGCTGTTTTTT. Translated: CASSRTGGGTGELFF.

Here the CDR3 reads CASSPPLGQAFYGYTF. CDR3 bases: TGTGCCAGCAGCCCTCCCCTCGGACAGGCCTTTTATGGCTACACCTTC. The chain couples TRBV5-4 to TRBJ1-2; 7 nucleotides match TRBD1. CDR1 SGHNT and CDR2 YYREEE come from the germline V gene (reference sequence). V gave up 4 bases and J gave up 5 bases; unmatched junction bases: 14. The CDR3 spans 16 residues.

The chain recombines TRBV29-1 with TRBJ1-1, with TRBD1 as a possible D gene (6 bases). Germline V gene data show CDR1 as SQVTM and CDR2 as ANQGSEA. The CDR3 has 13 amino acids. With 3 bases removed from V and 1 base from J, the gap between germline ends came to 9 bases. CDR3 region: CSVDPGANTEAFF. CDR3 bases: TGCAGCGTTGATCCAGGGGCGAACACTGAAGCTTTCTTT.

The V gene is TRBV7-9, the J gene TRBJ1-2; TRBD1 matches 9 bases. CDR3 length: 15 residues. V trimming: 5 bases; J trimming: 6 bases; junction bases outside the gene matches: 10. Per the germline V gene, CDR1 is SEHNR and CDR2 is FQNEAQ (reference sequence). For the CDR3, the DNA is TGTGCCAGCAGCGAGGCCGGGACAGGGCCCCATGGCTACACCTTC. Amino acid sequence: CASSEAGTGPHGYTF.

This clone came up a few times. The rearrangement uses TRBV6-5 and TRBJ2-1, with D unresolved. Per germline, CDR1 MNHEY and CDR2 SVGAGI. The CDR3 sequence is 12 residues long. Trimming pared 6 bases from V and 7 bases from J, leaving 10 bases between. The chain's CDR3 is CASRTAPNEQFF. The CDR3 DNA reads as TGTGCCAGCAGAACCGCGCCAAATGAGCAGTTCTTC.

This chain connects TRBV29-1 to TRBJ1-1; 10 nucleotides align to TRBD1. CDR1 SQVTM and CDR2 ANQGSEA come from the germline V gene. V gave up 6 bases and J gave up 5 bases; unmatched junction bases: 3. CDR3 size: 12 residues. The CDR3: CSVGTGETEAFF. The DNA for the CDR3 is TGCAGCGTCGGGACAGGGGAGACTGAAGCTTTCTTT. Filled out from reference TRBV29-1 and TRBJ1-1, the complete variable domain reads SAVISQKPSRDICQRGTSLTIQCQVDSQVTMMFWYRQQPGQSLTLIATANQGSEATYESGFVIDKFPISRPNLTFSTLTVSNMSPEDSSIYLCSVGTGETEAFFGQGTRLTVV.

This chain links TRBV6-5 with TRBJ2-3; D is perhaps TRBD1 (6 bases). This CDR3 spans 14 amino acids. Trimming pared 0 bases from V and 3 bases from J, leaving 7 bases between. The V gene's germline CDR1 is MNHEY and CDR2 SVGAGI. The CDR3 protein is CASSYSGQTDTQYF. The CDR3 DNA sequence: TGTGCCAGCAGTTACTCCGGACAGACAGATACGCAGTATTTT.

This chain links TRBV11-2 with TRBJ1-3, with D perhaps TRBD1 (5 bases). Germline V CDR1 and CDR2: SGHAT, FQNNGV. Trimming stripped 1 base from V and 7 bases from J, with 20 bases between. This CDR3 is built from 17 residues. CDR3 sequence (DNA): TGTGCCAGCAGCTTAGCTCCAGGGCGGACCGGTGGGAACACCATATATTTT. Translation gives CASSLAPGRTGGNTIYF.

This clone was detected only once. The genes are TRBV11-2 and TRBJ2-1; 13 bases are a match to TRBD2. The germline gives CDR1 SGHAT, CDR2 FQNNGV. The CDR3 is made up of 15 amino acids. Germline trimming cut 4 bases from V and 4 bases from J; bases unmatched to any gene: 1. The CDR3 DNA follows: TGTGCCAGCAGCTCGACTAGCGGGGGGTACAATGAGCAGTTCTTC. Translation gives CASSSTSGGYNEQFF.

J is TRBJ2-7 and V is TRBV5-1; TRBD1 aligns across 9 bases. V dropped 7 bases and J dropped 6; count of bases not matched to a gene: 8. CDR1 SGHRS and CDR2 YFSETQ come from the germline V gene. This CDR3 spans 13 amino acids. The CDR3 here is CASQRGQGSEQYF. CDR3 DNA sequence: TGCGCCAGCCAACGCGGACAGGGGAGCGAGCAGTACTTC.

The chain combines TRBV15 with TRBJ1-1, with D maybe TRBD1 (6 bases). CDR3 length equals 14 residues. CDR1 is LNHNV and CDR2 is YYDKDF in the germline V gene (reference sequence). Trimming left V 1 base short and J 4 bases short, with 10 bases between. CDR3 in amino acids: CATSRGRGSTEAFF. In DNA form, the CDR3 reads TGTGCCACCAGCAGAGGAAGGGGGAGCACTGAAGCTTTCTTT.

V gene TRBV30 combines with J gene TRBJ1-1, with D uncertain. The CDR3 consists of 14 residues. The V and J ends lost 8 bases and 1 base respectively, with 17 bases between them. Germline V gives CDR1 GTSNPN, CDR2 SVGIG (reference sequence). The CDR3 reads CAGCLDLSNTEAFF. The CDR3 coding sequence is TGTGCCGGCTGCTTGGACTTATCGAACACTGAAGCTTTCTTT.

The V gene is TRBV19, the J gene TRBJ2-5; TRBD1 matches at 7 bases. The V gene end was trimmed by 4 bases and the J gene end by 0 bases; junction bases not matched to a gene: 2. The CDR3 spans 14 residues. Germline V lookup: CDR1 LNHDA, CDR2 SQIVND (reference sequence). The CDR3 DNA follows: TGTGCCAGTAGTAGGGGACAGTACCAAGAGACCCAGTACTTC. As protein: CASSRGQYQETQYF.

The gene calls are TRBV3-1 (or the pseudogene TRBV3-2) and TRBJ1-4; 10 bases are shared with TRBD1. CDR1 and CDR2 (germline): LGHDT, YNNKEL (reference sequence). Losses at the gene ends were 3 bases for V and 6 bases for J; bases not matched to a gene: 7. This CDR3 is 16 amino acids long. The CDR3 loop is CASSQSLGTGDEKLFF. The CDR3 nucleotides are TGTGCCAGCAGCCAGTCGCTCGGGACAGGGGATGAAAAACTGTTTTTT.

This CDR3 reads CSARRGTQETQYF. The CDR3 region has the DNA TGCAGCGCGAGAAGAGGAACCCAAGAGACCCAGTACTTC. The chain combines TRBV29-1 with TRBJ2-5; D gene unclear. Germline V gives CDR1 SQVTM, CDR2 ANQGSEA. CDR3 length: 13 amino acids. Trimming cost V 7 bases and J 1 base, with 13 bases left between them. Using reference TRBV29-1 and TRBJ2-5 for the parts outside the CDR3, the full variable domain is SAVISQKPSRDICQRGTSLTIQCQVDSQVTMMFWYRQQPGQSLTLIATANQGSEATYESGFVIDKFPISRPNLTFSTLTVSNMSPEDSSIYLCSARRGTQETQYFGPGTRLLVL.

The V gene is TRBV10-2, the J gene TRBJ2-2, with 9 bases aligning to TRBD1. The V segment lost 5 bases and the J segment 2 bases; nucleotides outside the gene matches: 6. The CDR3 covers 16 residues. The germline CDR1 and CDR2 sequences are WSHSY and SAAADI. In DNA, the CDR3 is TGCGCCAGCAGTCACCGGGACAGGGTAAACACCGGGGAGCTGTTTTTT. Translation gives CASSHRDRVNTGELFF.